The sequence of this T cell receptor beta chain was determined in a study of a mutant IDH1 vaccine in newly diagnosed glioma. On the study more broadly: Vaccine administration was initiated 4-6 weeks following radiotherapy alone, or with temozolomide cycles. The sex distribution of treated patients was around 60% male and about 38% female, with a mean age of 40.4 years. Findings of the study overall: Alterations occurring in top peripheral T cell clonotypes seemed unrelated to pseudoprogression.

The count of this clone is one. Its specificity is unknown. The germline CDR1 and CDR2 sequences are LNHDA and SQIVND (reference sequence). The CDR3 consists of 13 residues. With 0 bases removed from V and 2 bases from J, the gap between germline ends came to 5 bases. Profiled with immunoSEQ multiplex PCR; TCRdb holds only in-frame clones, not every one. The sample holds around 49,000 clones, about 77% seen once. As for time point: week 5, during vaccination. Vaccine doses each comprised 300 ug of mutant IDH1 20-mer peptide, with topical imiquimod. The sequence derives from a man aged 45 to 65 with glioma. This sequence joins TRBV19 and TRBJ2-7; no definite D call. The sequenced sample was PBMCs, obtained from a glioma patient whose treatment included an IDH1 peptide vaccine. The chain's CDR3 is CASSIDGPYEQYF. CDR3 in DNA: TGTGCCAGTAGTATAGACGGTCCCTACGAGCAGTACTTC.